A selection of T cell receptor beta chains follows, all from one sample in a study of T cell responses to AZD1222 COVID-19 vaccine. Generated by immunoSEQ multiplex PCR, the TCRdb table keeps only in-frame clones and is missing some. This table has 150,000 to 250,000 clones, 93% appearing once. Specimen: peripheral blood, collected 28 days after the second AZD1222 dose. The receptor source for this set is an adult who received the AZD1222 COVID-19 vaccine. Both conserved end residues are part of each CDR3. Fields, in order: V gene, CDR3 protein.

TRBV3-1/TRBV3-2 CASSQDPGATRSSEAFF
TRBV6-2/TRBV6-3 CASSYRASANEKLFF
TRBV6-1 CASSEQGFDGYTF
TRBV29-1 CSVVPRGFTYGYTF
TRBV28 CATSGADGYTF
TRBV24-1 CATSAALGFEQYF
TRBV2 CASSEWAGFDEQYF
TRBV6-1 CASSEAEGTEAFF
TRBV7-3 CASSDSGETQYF
TRBV24-1 CATPSPTSRSSYNSPLHF
TRBV20-1 CSASSGGAGNTIYF
TRBV27 CASRSADGGAYNEQFF
TRBV28 CASAGVVFQYF
TRBV11-2 CASSQTPGRGRYGYTF
TRBV4-3 CASSQLQGNTEAFF
TRBV7-8 CASSLQQNTEAFF
TRBV2 CASSSGDVIWGYTF
TRBV3-1/TRBV3-2 CASSQGGGVNTEAFF
TRBV3-1/TRBV3-2 CASSQGPEAFF
TRBV29-1 CSVDGRLVYNEQFF
TRBV5-6 CASSRNTREGSGSYNEQFF
TRBV6-5 CASRPPGQPNSPLHF
TRBV11-2 CASSQPGNTIYF
TRBV5-6 CASSLGRQETQYF
TRBV19 CASSIGLRTEAFF
TRBV7-9 CASSPGTGESYGYTF
TRBV28 CANPQGPRTGTYNSPLHF